Following are 5 T cell receptor beta chains from one sample sequenced in a study of T cells after yellow fever vaccination. TCRdb used MiXCR to reprocess the 5' RACE reads, holding one entry per CDR3 protein. The table shows around 320,000 distinct CDR3 sequences, with over 8.5% occurring only once. Sample: CD4+ T cells sorted from PBMCs, taken 45 days after the yellow fever booster vaccination. The receptor set was obtained from a man younger than 35 who received the YFV17D yellow fever vaccine.

This clonotype turned up a few times. The CDR3 loop is CSASEGSIVNTEAFF. In DNA, the CDR3 is TGCAGTGCTAGCGAGGGCTCTATAGTGAACACTGAAGCTTTCTTT. The chain has TRBV20-1 and TRBJ1-1; no firm D call. Trimming cost V 3 bases and J 0 bases, with 14 bases left between them. CDR3 size: 15 residues. Germline V lookup: CDR1 DFQATT, CDR2 SNEGSKA (reference sequence).

The chain joins TRBV6-4 to TRBJ2-2; 7 bases match TRBD2. Germline-derived CDR1 and CDR2 are MRHNA and SNTAGT. This CDR3 comprises 14 residues. V shed 7 bases, J shed 3 bases, and the junction held 5 bases outside the gene matches. CDR3 DNA: TGTGCCAGCAAGGCTAGCGGAGACACCGGGGAGCTGTTTTTT. It encodes CASKASGDTGELFF.

This clonotype has a handful of counts. The J gene is TRBJ2-3, the V gene TRBV5-8, with D unclear. Trimming shortened V by 2 bases and J by 2 bases, and 12 bases separated the two germline ends. CDR3 length equals 15 residues. Per germline, CDR1 SGHTS and CDR2 YDEGEE. As DNA, the CDR3 is TGTGCCAGCAGCTTCTTAGTACCATACACAGATACGCAGTATTTT. Protein: CASSFLVPYTDTQYF. The complete variable domain, with remaining parts taken from reference TRBV5-8 and TRBJ2-3, reads EAGVTQSPTHLIKTRGQQATLRCSPISGHTSVYWYQQALGLGLQFLLWYDEGEERNRGNFPPRFSGRQFPNYSSELNVNALELEDSALYLCASSFLVPYTDTQYFGPGTRLTVL.

The chain is built from TRBV27 and TRBJ2-5; weak D call: TRBD2 (6 bases). V was pared by 6 bases and J by 2 bases, with 16 bases between. The CDR3 runs 15 residues. Germline CDR1 MNHEY, CDR2 SMNVEV (reference sequence). CDR3 sequence reads: CASRIGGADQETQYF. In DNA, the CDR3 is TGTGCCAGCAGAATAGGAGGGGCGGATCAAGAGACCCAGTACTTC.

The gene calls are TRBV6-2 or TRBV6-3 and TRBJ2-2, with 12 bases aligning to TRBD2. The junction had 3 bases not matched to a gene; V was cut back by 0 bases and J by 7 bases. Looked up from germline, CDR1 is MNHEY and CDR2 is SVGEGT. The CDR3 spans 16 residues. DNA for the CDR3: TGTGCCAGCAGTTACTCGACTAGCGGGGGAATCGGGGAGCTGTTTTTT. This sequence encodes CASSYSTSGGIGELFF.